Presented here are 23 T cell receptor beta chains from one specimen sequenced in a study of HIV-infected children after antiretroviral therapy interruption. Stated treatment: PENTA 11 planned treatment interruption arm or continuous ART arm. RNA-based 3' RACE libraries used unique molecular identifiers. Using its own MiXCR run on the 3' RACE reads, TCRdb lists one record per CDR3 protein. The sample carries about 15,000 distinct CDR3 sequences, around 3.3% recorded once. This specimen consisted of CD45RO+ CD8+ T cells from PBMCs, pooled from several time points, obtained from a donor given antiretroviral therapy, either interrupted or continuous. Noted subset: memory CD8+ CD45RO+ CD45RA- T cells. These receptors came from a pool of human donors with HIV.

This clonotype showed up many times. This rearrangement joins TRBV24-1 to TRBJ2-4, with 7 bases aligning to TRBD1. The V gene's germline CDR1 is KGHDR and CDR2 SFDVKD. J lost 5 bases, V lost 3 bases, and 9 bases had no gene match. The CDR3 extends over 16 amino acids. Here the CDR3 reads CATSDRDSKGENIQYF. Here the CDR3 DNA reads TGTGCCACCAGTGATAGGGACAGTAAAGGTGAAAACATTCAGTACTTC.

The chain couples TRBV11-2 to TRBJ2-5, with 9 positions matching TRBD1. Germline-derived CDR1 and CDR2 are SGHAT and FQNNGV. There are 17 residues in the CDR3. The junction had 9 bases not matched to a gene; V was cut back by 0 bases and J by 4 bases. For the CDR3, the DNA is TGTGCCAGCAGCTTAGATGTACCCGGGACAGGGCTAGAGACCCAGTACTTC. Translated: CASSLDVPGTGLETQYF.

This clonotype was counted a few times. The V gene is TRBV28, the J gene TRBJ1-1, with unresolved D. The CDR3 sequence is 15 residues long. The ends were cut back, 5 bases at V and 1 base at J, with 14 bases in the middle. Germline values: CDR1 MDHEN, CDR2 SYDVKM. This CDR3 reads CASSPRETTNTEAFF. CDR3 coding DNA: TGTGCCAGCAGTCCCCGTGAAACAACGAACACTGAAGCTTTCTTT.

This clonotype was seen ten or more times. The V gene is TRBV7-3, the J gene TRBJ2-1; D is ambiguous. Trimming cost V 5 bases and J 5 bases, with 4 bases left between them. Looked up from germline, CDR1 is SGHTA and CDR2 is FQGTGA. The CDR3 has 11 amino acids. The CDR3 region is CASSTHNEQFF. As DNA, the CDR3 is TGTGCCAGCAGCACTCACAATGAGCAGTTCTTC.

This clonotype was picked up many times. V gene TRBV5-1 combines with J gene TRBJ2-2; unclear D gene. This CDR3 is built from 14 residues. Trimming cost V 2 bases and J 7 bases, with 12 bases left between them. Germline V gene sequence: CDR1 SGHRS, CDR2 YFSETQ. The DNA of the CDR3 is TGCGCCAGCAGCTTAAACTCACTGGGCGGGGAGCTGTTTTTT. This sequence encodes CASSLNSLGGELFF.

This clonotype has ten or more counts. The chain has TRBV29-1 and TRBJ2-7, with D perhaps TRBD1 or TRBD2 (6 bases each). Germline V CDR1 and CDR2: SQVTM, ANQGSEA. Trimming stripped 6 bases from V and 0 bases from J, with 12 bases between. The CDR3 has 13 amino acids. As DNA, the CDR3 is TGCAGCGTGATACAGGGAGGCTCCTACGAGCAGTACTTC. The encoded protein is CSVIQGGSYEQYF.

Ten or more counts support this clonotype. V is TRBV2 and J is TRBJ2-1; D possibly corresponds to TRBD2 (6 bases). V gave up 4 bases and J gave up 9 bases, with 10 bases separating them. The CDR3 runs to 12 residues. Germline V gene data show CDR1 as SNHLY and CDR2 as FYNNEI. The CDR3 nucleotides are TGTGCCAGCAGTGGAGGAGGGACTGAGCAGTTCTTC. Residues: CASSGGGTEQFF.

This clonotype was detected ten times or more. The chain recombines TRBV4-3 with TRBJ2-1; 12 bases match TRBD2. Germline trimming cut 2 bases from V and 4 bases from J; bases unmatched to any gene: 3. CDR3 size: 16 residues. The germline CDR1 and CDR2 sequences are LGHNA and YSLEER. CDR3 sequence: CASSQSTSGGYNEQFF. CDR3 coding DNA: TGCGCCAGCAGCCAATCGACTAGCGGGGGTTACAATGAGCAGTTCTTC.

In this sample, this clonotype turned up a few times. The V and J genes are TRBV7-2 and TRBJ2-1; TRBD2 is a possible D gene (5 bases). Deletions cut 0 bases from V and 4 bases from J, with 10 bases between. The CDR3 has 15 amino acids. Per the germline V gene, CDR1 is SGHTA and CDR2 is FQGNSA. The CDR3: CASSLANGVYNEQFF. The CDR3 DNA follows: TGTGCCAGCAGCTTAGCGAACGGGGTTTACAATGAGCAGTTCTTC.

This clonotype was counted ten times or more. This chain connects TRBV20-1 to TRBJ2-7; 8 bases fit TRBD2. CDR3 length equals 14 residues. The ends lost 3 bases at V and 2 bases at J; junction bases unmatched: 6. CDR1 DFQATT and CDR2 SNEGSKA come from the germline V gene (reference sequence). The CDR3 protein is CSASDGREPYEQYF. CDR3 sequence (DNA): TGCAGTGCTAGCGACGGGAGGGAACCCTACGAGCAGTACTTC.

In this sample, this clonotype turned up many times. The chain combines TRBV20-1 with TRBJ1-2; D ambiguous. Per germline, CDR1 DFQATT and CDR2 SNEGSKA (reference sequence). V lost 0 bases, J lost 5 bases, and 16 bases lay in between. The CDR3 runs 15 residues. CDR3 nucleotide sequence: TGCAGTGCTAGAGATTGGAAGGGTCGTCGGTATGGCTACACCTTC. It specifies CSARDWKGRRYGYTF.

This clonotype has ten or more counts. The rearrangement uses TRBV13 and TRBJ2-5; D may match TRBD1 or TRBD2 (5 bases each). Germline V lookup: CDR1 PRHDT, CDR2 FYEKMQ (reference sequence). The ends were cut back, 6 bases at V and 8 bases at J, with 16 bases in the middle. This CDR3 has 13 amino acids. The CDR3 sequence: CASSTPGPDTQYF. CDR3 sequence (DNA): TGTGCCAGCAGTACACCGGGACCAGACACCCAGTACTTC.

There are many counts of this clonotype. This sequence joins TRBV7-2 and TRBJ2-7; tentative D call: TRBD2 (7 bases). Trimming removed 5 bases at V and 4 bases at J, with 24 bases between. This CDR3 has 17 amino acids. The germline CDR1 and CDR2 sequences are SGHTA and FQGNSA. This chain's CDR3 is CASSVTPPGGPPYEQYF. In DNA, the CDR3 is TGTGCCAGCAGCGTAACCCCCCCCGGGGGGCCTCCATACGAGCAGTACTTC.

Many counts were recorded for this clonotype. The chain employs TRBV10-2 and TRBJ2-7; weak D call: TRBD1 (5 bases). Trimming left V 8 bases short and J 6 bases short, with 17 bases between. Germline CDR1 reads WSHSY; CDR2 reads SAAADI. The CDR3 covers 13 residues. CDR3 residues: CASGGTGSGEQYF. Here the CDR3 DNA reads TGCGCCAGCGGTGGTACAGGTTCTGGCGAGCAGTACTTC.

At least ten counts were recorded for this clonotype. The chain is built from TRBV10-2 and TRBJ2-2; D perhaps matches TRBD1 (6 bases). Per germline, CDR1 WSHSY and CDR2 SAAADI. Trimming pared 7 bases from V and 4 bases from J, leaving 13 bases between. CDR3 length: 14 amino acids. DNA of the CDR3: TGCGCCAGCACCTCCCAGGGGATCACCGGGGAGCTGTTTTTT. Translating gives CASTSQGITGELFF.

This clonotype was recorded many times. The rearrangement uses TRBV6-2 or TRBV6-3 and TRBJ2-2; 7 bases map to TRBD1. V trimming: 6 bases; J trimming: 1 base; junction bases outside the gene matches: 8. CDR3 size: 16 residues. Germline V CDR1 and CDR2: MNHEY, SVGEGT. DNA of the CDR3: TGTGCCAGCAGCCCCCAACGACAGGGGAACACCGGGGAGCTGTTTTTT. Protein sequence: CASSPQRQGNTGELFF.

This clonotype was found many times. The chain couples TRBV7-2 to TRBJ1-6; D is ambiguous. This CDR3 region has 16 residues. V gave up 5 bases and J gave up 4 bases, with 15 bases separating them. The V gene's germline CDR1 is SGHTA and CDR2 FQGNSA. In DNA, the CDR3 is TGTGCCAGCAGCCCCTCTTCGGACGGTTATAATTCACCCCTCCACTTT. Its protein product is CASSPSSDGYNSPLHF.

The chain employs TRBV4-1 and TRBJ2-2; D is perhaps TRBD2 (5 bases). In germline, CDR1 is MGHRA, CDR2 YSYEKL. V dropped 2 bases and J dropped 3 bases, with 22 bases sitting between them. The CDR3 consists of 19 residues. CDR3 coding DNA: TGCGCCAGCAGCCAAAAGCTGCTCGTAGGAGCGAGGGACACCGGGGAGCTGTTTTTT. Amino acid sequence: CASSQKLLVGARDTGELFF.

This clonotype was counted at least ten times. V and J are TRBV11-2 and TRBJ2-7, with D possibly called TRBD1 or TRBD2 (5 bases each). The CDR3 extends over 13 amino acids. CDR1 SGHAT and CDR2 FQNNGV come from the germline V gene. V was trimmed by 3 bases and J by 7 bases, leaving 13 bases between them. In DNA, the CDR3 is TGTGCCAGCAGCTTTTGGGGGTCTGGGGAGCAGTACTTC. This sequence encodes CASSFWGSGEQYF.

This clonotype has at least ten counts. The CDR3 DNA follows: TGTGCCAGCAGTGGAGTCAAGGGCTCTGGAAACACCATATATTTT. It encodes CASSGVKGSGNTIYF. The V gene is TRBV11-2, the J gene TRBJ1-3; the D is unclear. Trimming took off 6 bases at V and 0 bases at J, with 12 bases between the two ends. The germline CDR1 and CDR2 sequences are SGHAT and FQNNGV. There are 15 residues in the CDR3.

This clonotype has at least ten counts. The CDR3 nucleotides read TGTGCCAGCAGTGAGGTCCCTAGCAGTAGGTCCTACAATGAGCAGTTCTTC. This sequence encodes CASSEVPSSRSYNEQFF. The gene calls are TRBV2 and TRBJ2-1; tentative D call: TRBD2 (5 bases). The CDR3 is 17 residues long. V lost 3 bases and J lost 1, with 16 bases in between. Germline V gene data show CDR1 as SNHLY and CDR2 as FYNNEI.

This clonotype was seen repeatedly, ten times or more. V usage is TRBV10-3 and J usage is TRBJ1-1; 8 bases match TRBD1. In germline, CDR1 is ENHRY, CDR2 SYGVKD. V lost 4 bases and J lost 1; bases outside the gene matches: 5. There are 15 residues in the CDR3. CDR3 nucleotide sequence: TGTGCCATCAGTGCGCCTGGACAGGGGAACACTGAAGCTTTCTTT. The encoded protein is CAISAPGQGNTEAFF.

There are many counts of this clonotype. The genes are TRBV19 and TRBJ2-7; 9 bases fit TRBD1. The V gene end was trimmed by 2 bases and the J gene end by 1 base; junction bases not matched to a gene: 3. This CDR3 region has 15 residues. Germline CDR1 reads LNHDA; CDR2 reads SQIVND (reference sequence). The CDR3 bases are TGTGCCAGTAGTATAAGCGGGACAGGGTCCTACGAGCAGTACTTC. As protein: CASSISGTGSYEQYF. The variable domain in full, with the rest retrieved from reference TRBV19 and TRBJ2-7, is DGGITQSPKYLFRKEGQNVTLSCEQNLNHDAMYWYRQDPGQGLRLIYYSQIVNDFQKGDIAEGYSVSREKKESFPLTVTSAQKNPTAFYLCASSISGTGSYEQYFGPGTRLTVT.